This T cell receptor beta chain was recovered during a study of blood T cell repertoires in COVID-19. Study as a whole: COVID-19 samples collected from the United States, Italy and Spain covered acute and convalescent phases.

Profiling relied on immunoSEQ multiplex PCR, and the TCRdb table lists in-frame clones only, not all of them. The sample contains some 120,000 clones, roughly 80% of which appear only once. This CDR3 comprises 15 residues. V dropped 7 bases and J dropped 2; count of bases not matched to a gene: 12. Germline loops: CDR1 SGHRS, CDR2 YFSETQ. The specimen was peripheral blood. This clonotype was obtained from a man aged 80 or over with COVID-19, enrolled during active disease. The V and J genes are TRBV5-1 and TRBJ2-7; 7 nucleotides line up with TRBD1. The CDR3 here is CASGAGTANTYEQYF. The CDR3 DNA follows: TGCGCCAGCGGGGCCGGGACAGCGAACACCTACGAGCAGTACTTC.